The 15 T cell receptor beta chains listed next were all sequenced from one sample in a study of precursors of human CD4 cytotoxic T cells. TCRdb fed the reads into MiXCR, producing one record per CDR3 protein. The data contain about 620 distinct CDR3 sequences, less than 25% of them singletons. The bulk UMI libraries came from four sorted CD4+ memory subsets, including IL-7R-high and IL-7R-negative TEMRA. The sample taken for sequencing was memory CD4+ T cells from blood (PBMCs). Receptors originate from a human donor in good health.

This clonotype rates as large. The V gene is TRBV20-1, the J gene TRBJ2-3; D remains ambiguous. This CDR3 is 15 amino acids long. Germline lookup yields CDR1 DFQATT and CDR2 SNEGSKA (reference sequence). Trimming removed 5 bases from V and 2 bases from J, with 17 bases in between. The CDR3 sequence is CSALLLGQPTDTQYF. The CDR3 coding sequence is TGCAGTGCTTTGCTTTTAGGCCAGCCCACAGATACGCAGTATTTT.

This clonotype appeared once. V usage is TRBV7-9 and J usage is TRBJ1-5; D is ambiguous. The V gene lost 5 bases and the J gene lost 9 bases, with 14 bases spanning the gap. Germline lookup yields CDR1 SEHNR and CDR2 FQNEAQ (reference sequence). The CDR3 has 13 residues. CDR3 sequence: CASSRAPARPQHF. CDR3 DNA: TGTGCCAGCAGCCGGGCCCCAGCGAGGCCCCAGCATTTT.

This chain uses TRBV24-1 with TRBJ2-2; D uncertain. Trimming took 9 bases from V and 4 from J, leaving 11 bases between them. Germline values: CDR1 KGHDR, CDR2 SFDVKD. The CDR3 runs to 13 residues. The CDR3 loop reads CATGVPGTGELFF. As DNA, the CDR3 is TGTGCCACCGGGGTACCCGGCACCGGGGAGCTGTTTTTT.

In its sample, this clonotype ranks as large. This chain connects TRBV4-2 to TRBJ2-3, with 13 bases identical to TRBD2. Germline V gives CDR1 LGHNA, CDR2 YNFKEQ. V lost 7 bases and J lost 3; bases outside the gene matches: 10. The CDR3 spans 17 residues. The CDR3 reads CASTGLAGERLTDTQYF. Written as DNA, the CDR3 is TGTGCCAGCACTGGACTAGCGGGAGAGAGGTTGACAGATACGCAGTATTTT.

This clonotype has just a few counts. V gene TRBV3-1 combines with J gene TRBJ2-2; 8 nucleotides agree with TRBD1. J was trimmed by 7 bases and V by 4 bases; bases with no gene match: 8. The CDR3 covers 15 residues. The germline V gene encodes CDR1 LGHDT and CDR2 YNNKEL (reference sequence). Written as DNA, the CDR3 is TGTGCCAGCAGCCGGGACAGGCCCCGGGGCGGGGAGCTGTTTTTT. Protein sequence: CASSRDRPRGGELFF.

J is TRBJ2-1 and V is TRBV3-1; 10 bases agree with TRBD2. J gave up 7 bases and V 0 bases, and 3 bases lay outside the gene matches. The CDR3 consists of 15 residues. Germline values: CDR1 LGHDT, CDR2 YNNKEL (reference sequence). The CDR3 DNA follows: TGTGCCAGCAGCCAAGATGGACTAGCGGTGAATGAGCAGTTCTTC. Amino acids: CASSQDGLAVNEQFF.

This clonotype is judged hyperexpanded (1% or more). V gene TRBV2 combines with J gene TRBJ1-1; 9 nucleotides match TRBD1. J gave up 4 bases and V 6 bases, and 9 bases lay outside the gene matches. The CDR3 sequence is 15 residues long. Germline V gene lookup returns CDR1 SNHLY and CDR2 FYNNEI. The CDR3, as DNA: TGTGCCAGCAGCATAAGGGACAGGGCTCGCACTGAAGCTTTCTTT. It yields the protein CASSIRDRARTEAFF.

This clonotype has just a few counts. The chain recombines TRBV12-3 or TRBV12-4 with TRBJ1-1; D call uncertain. Trimming removed 6 bases from V and 0 bases from J, with 11 bases in between. The CDR3 spans 14 residues. CDR3: CASSLRRVNTEAFF. DNA for the CDR3: TGTGCCAGCAGCCTCCGGAGGGTGAACACTGAAGCTTTCTTT.

V is TRBV28 and J is TRBJ1-5; D is possibly TRBD1 (6 bases). Trimming cost V 2 bases and J 9 bases, with 14 bases left between them. CDR3 length: 14 amino acids. Germline CDR1 reads MDHEN; CDR2 reads SYDVKM. The CDR3 nucleotides read TGTGCCAGCAGTTTAGGCAGGGGAATTGGGCCCCAGCATTTT. Encoded protein: CASSLGRGIGPQHF.

In this sample, this clonotype is large (0.1 to 1%). The chain carries TRBV29-1 and TRBJ1-1; D gene unclear. V was trimmed by 0 bases and J by 9 bases, leaving 11 bases between them. The germline V gene encodes CDR1 SQVTM and CDR2 ANQGSEA. The CDR3 consists of 12 residues. The CDR3 is CSVEEIPGKAFF. CDR3 nucleotides: TGCAGCGTTGAAGAAATTCCGGGAAAAGCTTTCTTT.

The V gene is TRBV5-1, the J gene TRBJ1-1; 10 bases are shared with TRBD1. Germline V gene sequence: CDR1 SGHRS, CDR2 YFSETQ. Trimming took 3 bases from V and 4 from J; bases not matched to a gene: 0. CDR3 length: 13 residues. In nucleotides, the CDR3 is TGCGCCAGCAGCTGGGACAGGGGCACTGAAGCTTTCTTT. Amino acid sequence: CASSWDRGTEAFF.

This clonotype turned up a few times. V usage is TRBV12-3 or TRBV12-4 and J usage is TRBJ2-2; 9 bases match TRBD1. The CDR3 has 15 residues. Trimming cost V 6 bases and J 7 bases; bases outside gene matches: 9. CDR3 DNA: TGTGCCAGCAGACACTCACAGGGGGCGAACGGGGAGCTGTTTTTT. This gives the protein CASRHSQGANGELFF.

This clonotype showed up just a few times. V is TRBV11-2 and J is TRBJ2-3; 12 bases align to TRBD2. The CDR3 runs to 16 residues. Germline CDR1 reads SGHAT; CDR2 reads FQNNGV. V was clipped by 4 bases and J by 6 bases; unmatched bases: 8. This CDR3 is CASSSFLAGGQDTQYF. CDR3 DNA: TGTGCCAGCAGCTCTTTCCTAGCGGGAGGGCAGGATACGCAGTATTTT.

Judged by abundance, this clonotype is large. V is TRBV12-3 or TRBV12-4 and J is TRBJ2-3; D not certain. Trimming stripped 6 bases from V and 4 bases from J, with 11 bases between. The CDR3 length is 13 residues. The CDR3 DNA reads as TGTGCCAGCAGAAAGCGTCCCGCAGATACGCAGTATTTT. This sequence encodes CASRKRPADTQYF.

This clonotype rates as large. The genes are TRBV11-2 and TRBJ1-3, with D unclear. The germline V gene has CDR1 SGHAT and CDR2 FQNNGV. This CDR3 contains 12 residues. Trimming pared 6 bases from V and 0 bases from J, leaving 3 bases between. The CDR3 coding sequence is TGTGCCAGCAGTCTCTCTGGAAACACCATATATTTT. Amino acid sequence: CASSLSGNTIYF.